This TCR beta chain was documented in a study of spatial heterogeneity in lung cancer. TCRdb reanalysed the 5' RACE reads using MiXCR and keeps one entry per CDR3 protein. The sample consists of more than 25,000 distinct CDR3 sequences, about 7.6% of them appearing once. The time point: sample taken at primary tumor resection. The V gene end was trimmed by 6 bases and the J gene end by 10 bases; junction bases not matched to a gene: 15. This CDR3 has 15 residues. Germline V lookup: CDR1 SNHLY, CDR2 FYNNEI. This clonotype was recorded at least ten times. Its antigen is unknown. Study conclusions and caveats: Mutation tallies in tumors tracked expanded intratumoral alpha and beta TCR counts.

The receptor was isolated from a male donor with early-stage non-small cell lung cancer. Sequenced here: lung tumor tissue, sampled at surgery. J is TRBJ1-5 and V is TRBV2, with 7 bases lining up with TRBD1. The CDR3 loop is CASRAGGGGNLPQHF. In DNA, the CDR3 is TGTGCCAGCAGAGCAGGGGGAGGAGGCAATCTTCCCCAGCATTTT. Supplemented by reference TRBV2 and TRBJ1-5, the full variable domain reads EPEVTQTPSHQVTQMGQEVILRCVPISNHLYFYWYRQILGQKVEFLVSFYNNEISEKSEIFDDQFSVERPDGSNFTLKIRSTKLEDSAMYFCASRAGGGGNLPQHFGDGTRLSIL.